These 25 T cell receptor beta chains were all obtained from the same sample, sequenced in a study of response to subunit inactivated influenza vaccine. TCRdb reprocessed the RT-PCR reads with MiXCR, giving one entry per CDR3 protein. Of about 480,000 distinct CDR3 sequences listed, about 25% are singletons. The sequencing here drew on CD4+ T cells sorted from PBMCs, taken more than 4 days after vaccination. All receptors derive from a man between 45 and 60 years old who received an inactivated influenza vaccine.

The V and J genes are TRBV20-1 and TRBJ1-5; the D is unclear. The V end lost 5 bases, the J end lost 9 bases, and 14 bases lay between the germline ends. CDR3 size: 12 residues. Germline V lookup: CDR1 DFQATT, CDR2 SNEGSKA (reference sequence). The CDR3 sequence is CSADRARGPQHF. The CDR3 DNA follows: TGCAGTGCTGACCGGGCGCGGGGGCCCCAGCATTTT.

This clonotype was observed a few times. The V call is TRBV20-1, the J call TRBJ2-3; D is unresolved. V was trimmed by 4 bases and J by 4 bases, leaving 9 bases between them. This CDR3 spans 12 amino acids. The germline CDR1 and CDR2 sequences are DFQATT and SNEGSKA (reference sequence). CDR3 nucleotide sequence: TGCAGTGCTACCCCAGGTGCAGATACGCAGTATTTT. It translates to CSATPGADTQYF.

This rearrangement joins TRBV7-9 to TRBJ2-7, with a possible D match to TRBD1 (6 bases). The CDR3 has 15 amino acids. Germline CDR1 reads SEHNR; CDR2 reads FQNEAQ (reference sequence). Trimming removed 5 bases at V and 5 bases at J, with 19 bases between. CDR3 bases: TGTGCCAGCAGCCTATATGACAGGTCTACCGACGAGCAGTACTTC. The encoded protein is CASSLYDRSTDEQYF.

This clonotype has only a few counts. In nucleotides, the CDR3 is TGTGCCATCAATGCGGACAGGGGCTACGAGCAGTACTTC. Protein product: CAINADRGYEQYF. The V and J genes are TRBV10-3 and TRBJ2-7; 9 positions match TRBD1. V gave up 7 bases and J gave up 3 bases; unmatched junction bases: 4. The CDR3 sequence is 13 residues long. Germline V CDR1 and CDR2: ENHRY, SYGVKD.

This clonotype was found a few times. The chain combines TRBV6-1 with TRBJ2-5; D possibly corresponds to TRBD1 (6 bases). The V end was cut by 6 bases, the J end by 6 bases, with 14 bases between. Germline V gene sequence: CDR1 MNHNS, CDR2 SASEGT. The CDR3 is 13 amino acids. In nucleotides, the CDR3 is TGTGCCAGCAGAGAGACAGGTCGAAAGACCCAGTACTTC. This codes for CASRETGRKTQYF.

This clonotype was detected only a few times. The V call is TRBV5-1, the J call TRBJ1-2; D not resolved. Germline V gene sequence: CDR1 SGHRS, CDR2 YFSETQ. The CDR3 covers 14 residues. V was pared by 5 bases and J by 0 bases, with 11 bases between. CDR3 nucleotides: TGCGCCAGCAGATTTGGACCGACTAACTATGGCTACACCTTC. Amino acids: CASRFGPTNYGYTF.

V gene TRBV7-2 combines with J gene TRBJ1-1; 8 bases are a match to TRBD1. The CDR3 length is 15 residues. The trim removed 5 bases at V and 5 bases at J, leaving 10 bases unmatched. Per germline, CDR1 SGHTA and CDR2 FQGNSA. In nucleotides, the CDR3 is TGTGCCAGCAGCCTCCAGGGGGCGCCCCGGACTGAAGCTTTCTTT. Protein sequence: CASSLQGAPRTEAFF.

The chain carries TRBV5-1 and TRBJ2-5; D remains ambiguous. This CDR3 has 13 residues. Trimming left V 1 base short and J 2 bases short, with 6 bases between. From germline, CDR1 is SGHRS and CDR2 YFSETQ. CDR3 residues: CASSLLGQETQYF. In DNA, the CDR3 is TGCGCCAGCAGCTTGCTGGGACAAGAGACCCAGTACTTC. Drawing the rest from reference TRBV5-1 and TRBJ2-5, the complete variable domain is KAGVTQTPRYLIKTRGQQVTLSCSPISGHRSVSWYQQTPGQGLQFLFEYFSETQRNKGNFPGRFSGRQFSNSRSEMNVSTLELGDSALYLCASSLLGQETQYFGPGTRLLVL.

This clonotype was counted between two and nine times. The chain combines TRBV4-2 with TRBJ2-1; D gene ambiguous. From germline, CDR1 is LGHNA and CDR2 YNFKEQ. This CDR3 has 15 residues. Trimming removed 0 bases from V and 8 bases from J, with 14 bases in between. In DNA form, the CDR3 reads TGTGCCAGCAGCCAAGATGACACCCGGATCGATGAGCAGTTCTTC. It is translated as CASSQDDTRIDEQFF.

This clonotype showed up just a few times. The chain is built from TRBV7-2 and TRBJ1-2; D call uncertain. Germline assignment: CDR1 SGHTA and CDR2 FQGNSA. The CDR3 is 13 residues long. V dropped 4 bases and J dropped 8 bases, with 14 bases sitting between them. The CDR3 coding sequence is TGTGCCAGCAGCTCCGAACCCTCCCGGGGCTACACCTTC. The encoded protein is CASSSEPSRGYTF.

The V call is TRBV12-3 or TRBV12-4, the J call TRBJ1-2; D perhaps matches TRBD1 (6 bases). Deletions cut 7 bases from V and 0 bases from J, with 9 bases between. This CDR3 has 13 residues. This CDR3 reads CASTGDSNYGYTF. CDR3 in DNA: TGTGCCAGCACAGGGGATTCTAACTATGGCTACACCTTC.

The table lists this clonotype with a few counts. J is TRBJ2-7 and V is TRBV21-1; TRBD1 is the table's D call and was not checked against the DNA. TRBV21-1 is deemed a pseudogene. This CDR3 contains 12 residues. The CDR3 spells CASGLTGAEQYF. The CDR3 DNA follows: TGTGCCAGCGGTCTCACAGGGGCCGAGCAGTACTTC.

This clonotype was seen more than once but under ten times. This chain uses TRBV20-1 with TRBJ2-2; 7 bases are shared with TRBD2. CDR3 length equals 14 residues. Looked up from germline, CDR1 is DFQATT and CDR2 is SNEGSKA (reference sequence). Trimming cost V 3 bases and J 4 bases; bases outside gene matches: 5. CDR3 sequence (DNA): TGCAGTGCTAGTTGGAGCGGGGTCACCGGGGAGCTGTTTTTT. As protein: CSASWSGVTGELFF.

This clonotype occurred many times. The gene calls are TRBV6-5 and TRBJ2-7; no clear D. CDR1 and CDR2 from the germline V gene are MNHEY and SVGAGI. The CDR3 is 15 residues long. V was shortened by 2 bases and J by 2 bases, with 13 bases between the two germline ends. In nucleotides, the CDR3 is TGTGCCAGCAGTTACGGGTTTGGGAATACCTACGAGCAGTACTTC. This sequence encodes CASSYGFGNTYEQYF.

This clonotype was seen at least ten times. The chain carries TRBV4-1 and TRBJ2-1; 12 positions agree with TRBD2. The CDR3 runs to 18 residues. Unmatched junction bases numbered 13, after V lost 3 bases and J lost 7 bases. The V gene's germline CDR1 is MGHRA and CDR2 YSYEKL. CDR3 in DNA: TGCGCCAGCAGCCAGATAAGGGTCTGGACTAGCGGGGCTAATGAGCAGTTCTTC. Amino acid sequence: CASSQIRVWTSGANEQFF.

The chain has TRBV7-2 and TRBJ2-1; D may be TRBD2 (6 bases). The V gene's germline CDR1 is SGHTA and CDR2 FQGNSA. The CDR3 runs to 16 residues. Trimming pared 1 base from V and 4 bases from J, leaving 14 bases between. CDR3 nucleotide sequence: TGTGCCAGCAGCTTAGACGCGGGAAGCGATTACAATGAGCAGTTCTTC. It is translated as CASSLDAGSDYNEQFF. Filled out from reference TRBV7-2 and TRBJ2-1, the complete variable domain reads GAGVSQSPSNKVTEKGKDVELRCDPISGHTALYWYRQSLGQGLEFLIYFQGNSAPDKSGLPSDRFSAERTGGSVSTLTIQRTQQEDSAVYLCASSLDAGSDYNEQFFGPGTRLTVL.

The chain has TRBV7-2 and TRBJ2-5; D is perhaps TRBD1 (5 bases). V lost 0 bases and J lost 6, with 11 bases in between. The CDR3 is made up of 14 amino acids. Germline CDR1 is SGHTA and CDR2 is FQGNSA. The CDR3 DNA reads as TGTGCCAGCAGCTTAGCGGGGCCCGCGAAGACCCAGTACTTC. Protein: CASSLAGPAKTQYF.

There are a few counts of this clonotype. The chain has TRBV6-1 and TRBJ2-1; 14 nucleotides agree with TRBD2. CDR1 and CDR2 (germline): MNHNS, SASEGT. This CDR3 contains 14 residues. The junction had 5 bases not matched to a gene; V was cut back by 6 bases and J by 10 bases. The CDR3 DNA is TGTGCCAGCAGGAGGACTAGCGGGGGGAGGGAGCAGTTCTTC. Translated: CASRRTSGGREQFF.

This clonotype was counted ten times or more. The chain joins TRBV6-2 or TRBV6-3 to TRBJ1-3; D is uncertain. From germline, CDR1 is MNHEY and CDR2 SVGEGT. The V end lost 0 bases, the J end lost 0 bases, and 12 bases lay between the germline ends. The CDR3 runs to 17 residues. This chain's CDR3 is CASSYSIYPGSGNTIYF. CDR3 sequence (DNA): TGTGCCAGCAGTTACTCGATTTACCCCGGCTCTGGAAACACCATATATTTT.

This clonotype was found a few times. The chain is built from TRBV6-5 and TRBJ2-5, with D unresolved. Germline values: CDR1 MNHEY, CDR2 SVGAGI. The CDR3 runs 14 residues. The V and J ends lost 4 bases and 2 bases respectively, with 11 bases between them. The DNA for the CDR3 is TGTGCCAGCAGTTTACTCCGAGGACAAGAGACCCAGTACTTC. Encoded protein: CASSLLRGQETQYF.

The chain has TRBV20-1 and TRBJ1-2; 9 bases align to TRBD1. This CDR3 region has 15 residues. Per germline, CDR1 DFQATT and CDR2 SNEGSKA (reference sequence). With 4 bases clipped from V and 1 base from J, the junction kept 7 bases outside the gene matches. The CDR3 is CSAIRGQGYNYGYTF. CDR3 nucleotides: TGCAGTGCTATAAGGGGACAGGGCTATAACTATGGCTACACCTTC.

The chain has TRBV18 and TRBJ2-5; D gene ambiguous. Trimming cost V 1 base and J 2 bases, with 8 bases left between them. CDR3 size: 14 residues. Germline V gives CDR1 KGHSH, CDR2 LQKENI. The CDR3 reads CASSPLDGQETQYF. CDR3 coding DNA: TGTGCCAGCTCACCACTGGACGGACAAGAGACCCAGTACTTC.

Comment on this clonotype: An end of the junction differs from the germline gene, which may be a read error. This chain joins TRBV24-1 and TRBJ2-1; perhaps D is TRBD1 or TRBD2 (5 bases each). In germline, CDR1 is KGHDR, CDR2 SFDVKD. CDR3 size: 17 residues. The CDR3 DNA follows: TGTGCCACCAGTGATTTCCCGGGACGTTCCTCCTACACTGAGCAGTTCTTC. Protein product: CATSDFPGRSSYTEQFF.

V and J are TRBV10-3 and TRBJ2-3; D gene uncertain. V dropped 3 bases and J dropped 4 bases, with 11 bases sitting between them. Germline V gene sequence: CDR1 ENHRY, CDR2 SYGVKD. This CDR3 has 14 residues. The DNA for the CDR3 is TGTGCCATCAGTGATACTTATACCCCAGATACGCAGTATTTT. Translating it yields CAISDTYTPDTQYF.

This chain joins TRBV12-3 or TRBV12-4 and TRBJ2-1; 8 nucleotides match TRBD1. V lost 1 base, J lost 10 bases, and 6 bases stayed unmatched. The CDR3 consists of 14 residues. The CDR3 bases are TGTGCCAGCAGTTTAGGGACAGGGTTTGTGGAGCAGTTCTTC. As protein: CASSLGTGFVEQFF.